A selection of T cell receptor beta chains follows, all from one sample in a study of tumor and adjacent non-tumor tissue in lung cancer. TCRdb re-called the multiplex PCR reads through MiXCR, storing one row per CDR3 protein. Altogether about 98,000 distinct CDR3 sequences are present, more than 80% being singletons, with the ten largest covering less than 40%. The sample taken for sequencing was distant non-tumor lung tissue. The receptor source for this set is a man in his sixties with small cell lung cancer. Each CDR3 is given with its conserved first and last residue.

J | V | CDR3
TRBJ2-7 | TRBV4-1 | CASSQVSAGFYEQYF
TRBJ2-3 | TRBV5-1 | CASSLSGDVSDTQYF
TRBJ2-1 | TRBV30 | CVCREYNEQFF
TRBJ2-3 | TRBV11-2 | CASSLGGLGTYTQYF
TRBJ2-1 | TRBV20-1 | CSTPGTFSYNEQSF
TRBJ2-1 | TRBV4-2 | CASSQDHGTSGRTLHNEQFF
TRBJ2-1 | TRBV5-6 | CASSLVAGRGNEQFF
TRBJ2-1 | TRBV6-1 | CASRQSGQGNEQFF
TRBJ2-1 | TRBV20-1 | CGARDVPLAGGSSYNEQFF
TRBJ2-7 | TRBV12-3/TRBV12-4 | CAGSTSRTGPEQYF
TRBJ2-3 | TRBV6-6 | CASSWGGSDMQCF
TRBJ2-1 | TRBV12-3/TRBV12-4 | CASRRTSCPYNEQFF
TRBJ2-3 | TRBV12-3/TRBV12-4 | CASGRGTDTQYF
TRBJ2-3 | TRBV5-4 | CASSLGGINTDTQYF
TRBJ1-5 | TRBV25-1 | CASSEGAKNQPQHF
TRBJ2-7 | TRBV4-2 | CASNQERDSSYKQYF
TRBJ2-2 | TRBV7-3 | CTSGAPDSPTGELLF
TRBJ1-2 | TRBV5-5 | CASGLKGQGFGFF
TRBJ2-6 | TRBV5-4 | CASSLGGWSGANVLTF
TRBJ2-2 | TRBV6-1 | CTSSETRGQVGELFF
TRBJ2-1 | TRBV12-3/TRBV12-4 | CASSSGTEQSEQFF
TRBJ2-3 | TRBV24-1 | CATSDLPTGDTDTQYF
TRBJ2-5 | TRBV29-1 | CSATSRSNVETQYF
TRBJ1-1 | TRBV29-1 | CSVAPQGTPAFF
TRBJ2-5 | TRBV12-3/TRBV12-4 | CASSRSGLAGGRGPKTETQYF
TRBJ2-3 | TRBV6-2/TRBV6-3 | CASRALPGQGARNTRYF
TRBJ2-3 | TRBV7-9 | CASGLYTDTQYF
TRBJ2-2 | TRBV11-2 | CASSPLTGGQTVELFF
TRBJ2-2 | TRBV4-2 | CTSRLVGDDGGELFF
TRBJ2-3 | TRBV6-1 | CASSVFRGKGTDTQYF
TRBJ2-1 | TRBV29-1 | CSVERRDRGYNEQFF
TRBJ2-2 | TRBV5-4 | CARSPPGTRNTGELFF
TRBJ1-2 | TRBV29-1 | CSVVKGGGSGYTF
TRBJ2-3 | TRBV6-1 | CTSREGTGKDTQYF
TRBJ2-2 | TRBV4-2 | CVSSRDLRAKTGELFF
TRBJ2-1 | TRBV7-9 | CTISRREVYEQFF
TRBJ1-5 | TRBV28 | CASRQQGRQPQHF
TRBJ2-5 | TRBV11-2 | CVSNRDCRETQYF
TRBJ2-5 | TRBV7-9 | CASRSPGQEQETQYF
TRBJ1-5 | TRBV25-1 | CASSEGAKNQSQQF
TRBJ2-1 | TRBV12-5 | CASRGQGSYNEQFF
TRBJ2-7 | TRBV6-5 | CASSRHASSGDSDGQHF
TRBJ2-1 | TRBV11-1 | CACGSESRTSGSCNEQFF
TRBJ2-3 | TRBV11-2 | CTSSPFVRTDTPYF
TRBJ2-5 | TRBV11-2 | CDSSLGIKEIQYF
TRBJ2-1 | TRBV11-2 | CASSLVTTQSSYHEQFF
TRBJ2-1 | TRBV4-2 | CASGTSGSNEQFF